This T cell receptor (beta chain) was observed in a study of T-cell memory formation after mild COVID-19. Study-wide context: Each donor largely had its own TCR clusters.

Study results and limitations: CD8+ contracting clones occupied EMRA, while CD4+ ones occupied mainly CM and EM.

MiXCR, applied by TCRdb to the 5' RACE reads, yields one record per CDR3 protein. The sample includes some 320,000 distinct CDR3 sequences, approximately 15% of them seen just once. The V gene lost 5 bases and the J gene lost 11 bases, with 15 bases spanning the gap. The CDR3 sequence is 12 residues long. In germline, CDR1 is SGHTA, CDR2 FQGTGA. Turning to this clonotype: Its target is unknown.

Material for sequencing was PBMCs or a T cell subset sorted from them (not recorded which). The chain recombines TRBV7-3 with TRBJ1-1; D call uncertain. This sequence was found in a man aged 18 to 29 who had mild COVID-19 (a few samples of this study predate the infection). Cell type and time point are not known. CDR3: CASSQPRMRAFF. CDR3 in DNA: TGTGCCAGCAGCCAGCCGAGGATGCGGGCTTTCTTT.